This TCR beta chain was captured by sequencing in a study of neurological immune-mediated disorders. Findings and limits, study-wide: Among expanded clones, no CDR3 amino acid sequences were shared across subjects, a pattern suggesting private repertoires in all groups. The multiple sclerosis repertoire cluster lacked an association with any feature, whether clinical or MRI.

PBMCs numbering 2 million and stored at -80 C yielded the unsorted libraries. The making of cDNA relied on 5'RACE with 10-nucleotide random UMIs. MiXCR was run by TCRdb on the 5' RACE reads, yielding one entry per CDR3 protein. The sample has about 65,000 distinct CDR3 sequences; under 5% are singletons. This clonotype has a count of ten or more. Its cognate antigen is unknown. The CDR3 has 13 amino acids. Germline V lookup: CDR1 SGHTA, CDR2 FQGNSA. Trimming stripped 7 bases from V and 7 bases from J, with 16 bases between. The V gene is TRBV7-2, the J gene TRBJ1-2; tentative D call: TRBD1 (5 bases). Material for sequencing was PBMCs. This TCR came from a man aged 50-59 years with multiple sclerosis. Written as DNA, the CDR3 is TGTGCCAGCAAATATCCAGGGTCGGTTGGCTACACCTTC. Translating it yields CASKYPGSVGYTF. The full variable domain, its missing parts supplied by reference TRBV7-2 and TRBJ1-2, is GAGVSQSPSNKVTEKGKDVELRCDPISGHTALYWYRQSLGQGLEFLIYFQGNSAPDKSGLPSDRFSAERTGGSVSTLTIQRTQQEDSAVYLCASKYPGSVGYTFGSGTRLTVV.